The rows below give T cell receptor beta chains drawn from one sample of a study of cytomegalovirus exposure and HLA in healthy donors. Repertoires were generated with immunoSEQ multiplex PCR, while TCRdb's copy carries only in-frame clones and drops some. The data hold around 120,000 clones, with around 85% observed a single time. Sequenced input: PBMCs. These TCRs come from a boy aged 5 to 17 in good health and CMV-seronegative. CDR3s include the opening cysteine and the closing phenylalanine or tryptophan. The D gene is left open where the match is weak. Only part of the rows carry a size: once, few, many, or a class if the clone is expanded.

j_call,d_call,clone_size,v_call,cdr3_aa,cdr3_nt
TRBJ2-1,TRBD2,-,TRBV4-1,CASSQEVAGGPWNEQFF,TGCGCCAGCAGCCAAGAAGTAGCGGGAGGGCCGTGGAATGAGCAGTTCTTC
TRBJ1-1,TRBD1,-,TRBV7-9,CASSLVRGRGPGTEAFF,TGTGCCAGCAGCTTAGTGAGGGGCAGGGGGCCGGGAACTGAAGCTTTCTTT
TRBJ1-5,-,-,TRBV5-1,CASSLDGGNQPQHF,TGCGCCAGCAGCTTGGACGGTGGCAATCAGCCCCAGCATTTT
TRBJ2-7,-,-,TRBV27,CASSSGGPYEQYF,TGTGCCAGCAGTTCGGGGGGCCCCTACGAGCAGTACTTC
TRBJ2-2,-,-,TRBV4-3,CASSQDHTGELFF,TGCGCCAGCAGCCAAGACCATACCGGGGAGCTGTTTTTT
TRBJ2-7,-,few,TRBV18,CASSGASYEQYF,TGTGCCAGCTCAGGGGCGTCCTACGAGCAGTACTTC
TRBJ1-4,-,-,TRBV6-6,CASSSGQTTNEKLFF,TGTGCCAGCAGTTCCGGACAAACAACTAATGAAAAACTGTTTTTT
TRBJ2-5,-,once,TRBV18,CASSPSYRDKETQYF,TGTGCCAGCTCACCCTCATACCGGGACAAAGAGACCCAGTACTTC
TRBJ1-2,TRBD1,once,TRBV7-2,CASSVGDSLYGYTF,TGTGCCAGCAGCGTAGGGGACAGCCTCTATGGCTACACCTTC
TRBJ2-7,TRBD2,-,TRBV7-2,CASSLPGGPGYEQYF,TGTGCCAGCAGCTTACCGGGAGGGCCGGGATACGAGCAGTACTTC
TRBJ1-1,-,-,TRBV7-8,CASSPRLEGGIEAFF,TGTGCCAGCAGCCCTAGATTAGAGGGAGGAATTGAAGCTTTCTTT
TRBJ2-6,TRBD2,-,TRBV9,CASSVTQAAASGSGANVLTF,TGTGCCAGCAGCGTAACACAAGCGGCGGCTAGCGGTTCCGGGGCCAACGTCCTGACTTTC
TRBJ1-6,-,-,TRBV19,CASSIRGNSPLHF,TGTGCCAGTAGTATAAGGGGTAATTCACCCCTCCACTTT
TRBJ1-1,-,-,TRBV7-2,CASSLALVSRNTEAFF,TGTGCCAGCAGCTTAGCGCTGGTTAGCAGGAACACTGAAGCTTTCTTT
TRBJ1-1,-,-,TRBV14,CASSQTFGTLNTEAFF,TGTGCCAGCAGCCAAACATTCGGGACATTGAACACTGAAGCTTTCTTT
TRBJ1-1,TRBD1,few,TRBV6-6,CASKGTDTEAFF,TGTGCCAGCAAAGGGACAGACACTGAAGCTTTCTTT
TRBJ1-1,-,-,TRBV7-9,CASSSGSNTEAFF,TGTGCCAGCAGCTCCGGGTCGAACACTGAAGCTTTCTTT